This is a list of T cell receptor beta chains from one sample in a study of blood T cell repertoires in COVID-19. This table comes from immunoSEQ multiplex PCR, and its TCRdb copy is limited to in-frame clones, with some not included. The table records tens of thousands of clones, about 81% of them present only once. The sequenced sample was peripheral blood. Receptors originate from a man between 60 and 70 years old with COVID-19, enrolled during active disease. Each CDR3 is given with its conserved first and last residue. Each record gives: D gene, J gene, V gene, clone size, CDR3 DNA, CDR3 protein. The D gene is left open where the match is weak. Size tells how often a clone was seen (once, few, many) or the class of an expanded clone, and some rows leave it out.

TRBD2 TRBJ2-7 TRBV5-1 once TGCGCCAGCAGCCCTACTAGCGGGGGTTACGAGCAGTACTTC CASSPTSGGYEQYF
NA TRBJ2-7 TRBV19 NA TGTGCCAGTAGTATGAATCCTAGCTCCTACGAGCAGTACTTC CASSMNPSSYEQYF
TRBD2 TRBJ2-1 TRBV4-1 many TGCGCCAGCAGCCAAGGAAACGGGACTAGCGGGATGAATGAGCAGTTCTTC CASSQGNGTSGMNEQFF
TRBD2 TRBJ2-3 TRBV10-3 NA TGTGCCATCAGTGAGTCTGTGGGAGGGCCTTTAGATACGCAGTATTTT CAISESVGGPLDTQYF
NA TRBJ2-7 TRBV4-3 NA TGCGCCAGCAGCCAAGAGAGGGTGGGCGAGCAGTACTTC CASSQERVGEQYF
TRBD2 TRBJ2-2 TRBV7-6 once TGTGCCAGCAGCCCTTGGCGGGGGGGCAGCGGGGAGCTGTTTTTT CASSPWRGGSGELFF
NA TRBJ2-5 TRBV20-1 NA TGCAGTGCTGTCTCTTTAGAGACCCAGTACTTC CSAVSLETQYF
NA TRBJ1-1 TRBV19 NA TGTGCCAGTAGTATAACAACAACGACTGAAGCTTTCTTT CASSITTTTEAFF
TRBD1 TRBJ2-6 TRBV2 NA TGTGCCAGCCAGCCTACAGGGGTGGGGGCCAACGTCCTGACTTTC CASQPTGVGANVLTF
NA TRBJ2-5 TRBV7-3 NA TGTGCCAGCAGCCTTAGGGGACAAGAGACCCAGTACTTC CASSLRGQETQYF
TRBD1 TRBJ1-1 TRBV19 once TGTGCCAGTAGAGTTTCAGGGGGCAGTGAAGCTTTCTTT CASRVSGGSEAFF
TRBD1 TRBJ1-2 TRBV14 NA TGTGCCAGCAGCCCGCGGACAGGGACTGGCTACACCTTC CASSPRTGTGYTF
NA TRBJ1-2 TRBV7-2 few TGTGCCAGCAGCTTAGACGGGAACTATGGCTACACCTTC CASSLDGNYGYTF
NA TRBJ1-2 TRBV12-2 NA TGTGCAAGTCGCTCTCCCCCAGGGGGCCCAAATGGCTACACCTTC CASRSPPGGPNGYTF
NA TRBJ2-2 TRBV14 NA TGTGCCAGCAGCCCGGGGGTATCTGCCGGGGAGCTGTTTTTT CASSPGVSAGELFF
TRBD1 TRBJ2-2 TRBV2 once TGTGCCAGCAGCGTAGGGACAGGGGCGACCGGGGAGCTGTTTTTT CASSVGTGATGELFF
TRBD2 TRBJ2-3 TRBV4-1 NA TGCGCCAGCAGCCAAGCCCCAGCGGGGGCCTTCTCAAATACGCAGTATTTT CASSQAPAGAFSNTQYF
TRBD2 TRBJ2-7 TRBV12-3/TRBV12-4 NA TGTGCCAGCAGCCTGACTAGCGAGGAGCAGTACTTC CASSLTSEEQYF
NA TRBJ1-1 TRBV4-1 NA TGCGCCAGCAGCCCGACGCTTGACAGTCGAGGCACTGAAGCTTTCTTT CASSPTLDSRGTEAFF
NA TRBJ1-5 TRBV6-5 few TGTGCCAGCAGTATTGACAGAATCAATCAGCCCCAGCATTTT CASSIDRINQPQHF
NA TRBJ2-2 TRBV20-1 NA TGCAGTGCTAGTTACAGGGAAGCCGGGGAGCTGTTTTTT CSASYREAGELFF
NA TRBJ2-5 TRBV19 NA TGTGCCAGTAGTATGGGCCGTTACGCGGAGACCCAGTACTTC CASSMGRYAETQYF
NA TRBJ1-2 TRBV7-9 NA TGTGCCAGCAGCCCGCCGGGGAGTGGCTACACCTTC CASSPPGSGYTF
NA TRBJ2-1 TRBV6-1 NA TGTGCCAGCAGTAGCCTGAGCTCCTACAATGAGCAGTTCTTC CASSSLSSYNEQFF
NA TRBJ1-6 TRBV19 NA TGTGCCAGTAGTCTCCAGGGGAGAGGCTCACCCCTCCACTTT CASSLQGRGSPLHF
NA TRBJ2-7 TRBV5-5 once TGTGCCAGCAGCTTAGCGACAGCCTACGAGCAGTACTTC CASSLATAYEQYF
NA TRBJ2-5 TRBV5-5 NA TGTGCCAGCAGCTTGGAGAACAGGGAAGTGGAGACCCAGTACTTC CASSLENREVETQYF
NA TRBJ2-1 TRBV6-1 NA TGTGCCAGCAGTGAAGCTCTGGCGGGGACGACCTACAATGAGCAGTTCTTC CASSEALAGTTYNEQFF
NA TRBJ1-1 TRBV6-1 few TGTGCCAGCAGTGACGGGTATGGGTGGACTGAAGCTTTCTTT CASSDGYGWTEAFF
NA TRBJ2-2 TRBV12-3/TRBV12-4 NA TGTGCCAGCAGCCTTCAACGGACCGGGGAGCTGTTTTTT CASSLQRTGELFF
TRBD2 TRBJ2-3 TRBV10-3 NA TGTGCCATCAGTGAAGCGGGGGCCGGTACAGATACGCAGTATTTT CAISEAGAGTDTQYF
TRBD1 TRBJ1-4 TRBV6-5 NA TGTGCCAGCAGCCTCCAGAGCAGGGGGGCCGGAAAACTGTTTTTT CASSLQSRGAGKLFF
NA TRBJ1-1 TRBV5-1 NA TGCGCCAGCAGTGTACAAGAGAACACTGAAGCTTTCTTT CASSVQENTEAFF
NA TRBJ1-2 TRBV2 NA TGTGCCAGCAGTGTTTCGCAGGGGAATAACTATGGCTACACCTTC CASSVSQGNNYGYTF
NA TRBJ2-5 TRBV19 NA TGTGCCAGTAGTATCAGGCAGCTACAAGAGACCCAGTACTTC CASSIRQLQETQYF
TRBD1 TRBJ1-2 TRBV19 NA TGTGCCAGCGGACCGGGACAGGATAACTATGGCTACACCTTC CASGPGQDNYGYTF